The 25 T cell receptor beta chains below come from one sample, sequenced in a study of breast tumors, draining lymph nodes, adjacent tissues listed by TCRdb under 2016. Libraries were made using multiplex PCR. For sequencing, an Illumina HiSeq 2000 was employed. The public reads were run again by TCRdb, first through fastp at Q25 and then through MiXCR, and only productive beta chains were kept. A single entry per CDR3 protein holds the most common genes and DNA from its merged rows. This sample holds thousands of distinct CDR3 sequences; under 50% were observed only once. About 15% of the sample goes to the ten largest clones. Sequencing used tumor-adjacent breast tissue. All receptors derive from a female donor with breast cancer. Some clones in this sample may be carry-over from other donors' samples.

Comments on this clonotype: A junction end diverges from the germline sequence, so it may reflect a read error. V usage is TRBV29-1 and J usage is TRBJ1-4; D might be TRBD1 (5 bases). This CDR3 is 14 amino acids long. Germline V gene sequence: CDR1 SQVTM, CDR2 ANQGSEA. The CDR3 coding sequence is TGCAGCGCTGACACGACAGAGGGCGGTGGAAAACTATTTTTT. It specifies CSADTTEGGGKLFF.

This clonotype was observed many times. The chain combines TRBV6-1 with TRBJ2-1, with 9 positions matching TRBD2. Trimming removed 2 bases from V and 7 bases from J; junction bases left unmatched: 6. Germline V gene data show CDR1 as MNHNS and CDR2 as SASEGT. CDR3 length equals 15 residues. CDR3 sequence reads: CASSEWASGMNEQFF. The DNA for the CDR3 is TGTGCCAGCAGTGAATGGGCTAGCGGGATGAATGAGCAGTTCTTC.

By proportion, this clonotype is medium-sized. This sequence joins TRBV5-5 and TRBJ2-5; 7 bases are shared with TRBD1. Per the germline V gene, CDR1 is SGHKS and CDR2 is YYEKEE (reference sequence). The CDR3 length is 15 residues. V lost 0 bases and J lost 5; bases outside the gene matches: 7. DNA for the CDR3: TGTGCCAGCAGCTTGGTGCCAGGGGGTTGGGAGACCCAGTACTTC. This translates into CASSLVPGGWETQYF.

This clonotype was observed many times. The chain uses TRBV7-9 and TRBJ1-6; D might be TRBD1 (6 bases). V was shortened by 3 bases and J by 10 bases, with 22 bases between the two germline ends. Germline CDR1 SEHNR, CDR2 FQNEAQ (reference sequence). This CDR3 is 17 amino acids long. The CDR3 is CASSFQDLLGARSPLHF. CDR3 in DNA: TGTGCCAGCAGCTTTCAAGACTTGTTGGGGGCGAGGTCACCCCTCCACTTT.

The V gene is TRBV19, the J gene TRBJ1-1, with TRBD1 matching 7 bases. CDR3 length: 14 residues. Germline CDR1 and CDR2: LNHDA and SQIVND (reference sequence). Trimming took 6 bases from V and 5 from J; bases not matched to a gene: 9. The CDR3 DNA reads as TGTGCCAGTAGACCCCAGGGGGGGATGACTGAAGCTTTCTTT. Protein product: CASRPQGGMTEAFF.

Ten or more counts support this clonotype. The chain uses TRBV6-1 and TRBJ2-2; 9 bases fit TRBD2. CDR1 and CDR2 from the germline V gene are MNHNS and SASEGT. The CDR3 covers 13 residues. The ends lost 11 bases at V and 2 bases at J; junction bases unmatched: 3. CDR3 loop: CAERGENTGELFF. CDR3 DNA: TGTGCCGAGCGGGGGGAAAACACCGGGGAGCTGTTTTTT.

The rearrangement joins TRBV9 to TRBJ1-6, with D perhaps matching TRBD1 (5 bases). The CDR3 consists of 13 residues. V was clipped by 0 bases and J by 10 bases, with 8 bases between them. In germline, CDR1 is SGDLS, CDR2 YYNGEE. CDR3 bases: TGTGCCAGCAGCGTAGCCGGGGGATCACCCCTCCACTTT. This sequence encodes CASSVAGGSPLHF.

This clonotype was found a few times. V usage is TRBV28 and J usage is TRBJ2-7, with 10 bases aligning to TRBD2. Germline V gene sequence: CDR1 MDHEN, CDR2 SYDVKM. Losses at the gene ends were 2 bases for V and 3 bases for J; bases not matched to a gene: 7. The length of the CDR3 is 16 residues. The CDR3 coding sequence is TGTGCCAGCAGTTTAGAACTAGCGGGGAGTGACTACGAGCAGTACTTC. Amino acid sequence: CASSLELAGSDYEQYF.

This clonotype has ten or more counts. This may arise from a read error, as a much more abundant clone is one base away. The chain combines TRBV2 with TRBJ2-3, with 8 bases fitting TRBD2. The V segment lost 11 bases and the J segment 3 bases; nucleotides outside the gene matches: 10. The length of the CDR3 is 14 residues. Germline-derived CDR1 and CDR2 are SNHLY and FYNNEI. The CDR3 nucleotides read TGTGCCGGCATGCGGGAGGTAGGAACAGATACGCAGTATTTT. It is translated as CAGMREVGTDTQYF.

The chain links TRBV7-6 to TRBJ1-1; no reliable D call. The V gene's germline CDR1 is SGHVS and CDR2 FNYEAQ. V lost 1 base to trimming and J lost 4 bases, with 10 bases between them. The CDR3 is made up of 14 amino acids. The CDR3 loop reads CASSLGHTITEAFF. DNA of the CDR3: TGTGCCAGCAGCTTAGGACATACCATCACTGAAGCTTTCTTT.

CDR3 sequence reads: CASSARGRNGEQFF. The CDR3 DNA is TGTGCCAGCAGCGCCAGGGGGCGGAACGGTGAGCAGTTCTTC. The chain has TRBV7-2 and TRBJ2-1; 8 nucleotides line up with TRBD1. CDR3 size: 14 residues. Trimming took 5 bases from V and 9 from J; bases not matched to a gene: 9. The germline CDR1 and CDR2 sequences are SGHTA and FQGNSA. Drawing the rest from reference TRBV7-2 and TRBJ2-1, the complete variable domain is GAGVSQSPSNKVTEKGKDVELRCDPISGHTALYWYRQSLGQGLEFLIYFQGNSAPDKSGLPSDRFSAERTGGSVSTLTIQRTQQEDSAVYLCASSARGRNGEQFFGPGTRLTVL.

For the CDR3, the DNA is TGTGCCAGCAGCCCGGGACAGGGGGCTGTCGCCTCCCAAGAGACCCAGTACTTC. Protein: CASSPGQGAVASQETQYF. The chain links TRBV12-3 or TRBV12-4 to TRBJ2-5, with TRBD1 identical over 12 bases. The V and J ends lost 6 bases and 1 base, in that order; junction bases with no gene match: 12. The CDR3 sequence is 18 residues long.

V is TRBV5-5 and J is TRBJ2-7; the D gene is possibly TRBD2 (6 bases). CDR1 and CDR2 from the germline V gene are SGHKS and YYEKEE (reference sequence). With 0 bases removed from V and 5 bases from J, the gap between germline ends came to 12 bases. The CDR3 length is 14 residues. The CDR3 region has the DNA TGTGCCAGCAGCTTGGGTCAGGGCGGGGACGAGCAGTACTTC. Its translation is CASSLGQGGDEQYF. Full variable domain (remainder filled in from reference TRBV5-5 and TRBJ2-7): DAGVTQSPTHLIKTRGQQVTLRCSPISGHKSVSWYQQVLGQGPQFIFQYYEKEERGRGNFPDRFSARQFPNYSSELNVNALLLGDSALYLCASSLGQGGDEQYFGPGTRLTVT.

This clonotype ranks as medium-sized. This sequence joins TRBV2 and TRBJ1-4; D gene uncertain. The CDR3 consists of 15 residues. The germline V gene encodes CDR1 SNHLY and CDR2 FYNNEI. Trimming took off 6 bases at V and 3 bases at J, with 14 bases between the two ends. CDR3 sequence reads: CASRLAAGSNEKLFF. CDR3 coding DNA: TGTGCCAGCAGACTGGCAGCAGGTTCTAATGAAAAACTGTTTTTT.

This clonotype is medium-sized (0.01 to 0.1%). The V and J genes are TRBV10-3 and TRBJ1-3; the match to TRBD1 covers 7 bases. CDR1 ENHRY and CDR2 SYGVKD come from the germline V gene. The CDR3 covers 15 residues. Germline trimming cut 6 bases from V and 0 bases from J; bases unmatched to any gene: 5. The DNA of the CDR3 is TGTGCCATCAGAGCAGGGGGTTCCTCTGGAAACACCATATATTTT. Residues: CAIRAGGSSGNTIYF.

This rearrangement joins TRBV20-1 to TRBJ2-2; 8 nucleotides agree with TRBD1. Germline values: CDR1 DFQATT, CDR2 SNEGSKA (reference sequence). With V trimmed by 4 bases and J by 3 bases, 4 bases remained unmatched. The CDR3 is 14 amino acids. The CDR3 region is CSAKQGADTGELFF. The DNA of the CDR3 is TGCAGTGCTAAGCAGGGGGCGGACACCGGGGAGCTGTTTTTT.

This chain links TRBV15 with TRBJ2-6; possibly TRBD2 for D (5 bases). The germline V gene encodes CDR1 LNHNV and CDR2 YYDKDF (reference sequence). V was clipped by 4 bases and J by 1 base, with 8 bases between them. There are 15 residues in the CDR3. The CDR3 loop reads CATSKRGSGANVLTF. CDR3 bases: TGTGCCACCAGCAAACGAGGGTCTGGGGCCAACGTCCTGACTTTC.

This clonotype qualifies as medium-sized. The chain uses TRBV12-3 or TRBV12-4 and TRBJ2-7; D not certain. Trimming removed 5 bases from V and 3 bases from J, with 17 bases in between. This CDR3 comprises 15 residues. The CDR3 loop is CASSAQPGPHYEQYF. Written as DNA, the CDR3 is TGTGCCAGCAGTGCCCAACCGGGCCCTCACTACGAGCAGTACTTC.

This clonotype appeared many times. The chain employs TRBV2 and TRBJ2-1; 12 bases are a match to TRBD2. The CDR3 has 14 amino acids. Germline CDR1 is SNHLY and CDR2 is FYNNEI. Trimming at V came to 1 base and at J to 8 bases, leaving 0 bases not matched to a gene. The CDR3 DNA reads as TGTGCCAGCAGTGAAGGGACTAGCGGGGATGAGCAGTTCTTC. Translated: CASSEGTSGDEQFF.

The chain carries TRBV6-2 or TRBV6-3 and TRBJ2-5; 9 positions agree with TRBD2. Germline trimming cut 7 bases from V and 5 bases from J; bases unmatched to any gene: 5. CDR1 MNHEY and CDR2 SVGEGT come from the germline V gene. This CDR3 comprises 13 residues. CDR3 amino acids: CASNAGGPETQYF. The DNA of the CDR3 is TGTGCCAGCAACGCGGGAGGGCCGGAGACCCAGTACTTC.

This clonotype came up many times. It may be a read error: a sequence one base away is much more abundant. The rearrangement links TRBV3-1 to TRBJ2-1; TRBD2 aligns across 7 bases. Germline CDR1 LGHDT, CDR2 YNNKEL (reference sequence). This CDR3 has 15 amino acids. The CDR3 loop is CASGQDKTSKNEQFF. For the CDR3, the DNA is TGTGCCAGCGGCCAAGATAAGACTAGCAAAAATGAGCAGTTCTTC.

There are many counts of this clonotype. This sequence joins TRBV24-1 and TRBJ2-3; the D gene is possibly TRBD1 (6 bases). CDR3 size: 16 residues. Germline V lookup: CDR1 KGHDR, CDR2 SFDVKD. With 4 bases removed from V and 2 bases from J, the gap between germline ends came to 15 bases. CDR3 nucleotides: TGTGCCACCAGTGACCAGGGACACCCACCCACAGATACGCAGTATTTT. Residues: CATSDQGHPPTDTQYF.

The rearrangement links TRBV5-1 to TRBJ2-1, with D tentatively TRBD1 (5 bases). Per the germline V gene, CDR1 is SGHRS and CDR2 is YFSETQ. The germline V and J ends were trimmed by 2 bases and 0 bases, with 6 bases remaining between them. The CDR3 has 14 residues. The chain's CDR3 is CASSFDSSYNEQFF. The CDR3, as DNA: TGCGCCAGCAGCTTCGACAGCTCCTACAATGAGCAGTTCTTC.

This clonotype is medium-sized within its sample. The chain recombines TRBV2 with TRBJ2-1, with D perhaps TRBD2 (5 bases). Trimming took off 3 bases at V and 12 bases at J, with 15 bases between the two ends. CDR1 and CDR2 (germline): SNHLY, FYNNEI. The CDR3 length is 13 residues. CDR3 region: CASSDPGLEGQFF. In DNA, the CDR3 is TGTGCCAGCAGTGACCCCGGTCTAGAGGGGCAGTTCTTC. Looking up the rest from reference TRBV2 and TRBJ2-1 gives the full variable domain: EPEVTQTPSHQVTQMGQEVILRCVPISNHLYFYWYRQILGQKVEFLVSFYNNEISEKSEIFDDQFSVERPDGSNFTLKIRSTKLEDSAMYFCASSDPGLEGQFFGPGTRLTVL.

This clonotype was recorded many times. The chain is built from TRBV18 and TRBJ2-3, with a weak D call TRBD1 (5 bases). The germline V gene has CDR1 KGHSH and CDR2 LQKENI. This CDR3 has 15 residues. V lost 3 bases, J lost 0 bases, and 10 bases lay in between. The CDR3 DNA reads as TGTGCCAGCTCACCGTCGACAGCTAGCACAGATACGCAGTATTTT. Its translation is CASSPSTASTDTQYF.